This T cell receptor (beta chain) was profiled in a study of shared clonotypes between healthy human individuals. Study-wide background: Per donor, three plates held CD4 naive cells, three held CD4 memory, two held CD8 naive and one held CD8 memory.

A remark on this clone: The antigen remains undetermined.

Study-wide results and limits: On the whole, naive subsets had larger estimated richness than memory subsets had. Since donors were few, the genetic and exposure-history diversity represented was limited.

Genomic DNA (from each subset) was split evenly across several immunoSEQ plates. Clones were read by immunoSEQ multiplex PCR, and TCRdb kept only the in-frame ones, dropping some. Counted here are roughly 2.5 million clones, approximately 92% occurring once; the ten biggest clones make up 0.13% to 0.15%. There are 14 residues in the CDR3. After removal of 7 bases from V and 6 bases from J, the junction contained 10 bases not matched to a gene. Germline CDR1 and CDR2: SGHRS and YFSETQ. V usage is TRBV5-1 and J usage is TRBJ2-7, with 10 bases matching TRBD1. The receptor comes from a man between 18 and 35 years old in good health. Sequencing was performed on naive CD4+ T cells sorted from blood. Regarding subset: CD45RA+ positively selected. The CDR3 DNA follows: TGCGCCAGCGCGCCCCCCGACAGGGGGCTCGAGCAGTACTTC. The encoded protein is CASAPPDRGLEQYF.